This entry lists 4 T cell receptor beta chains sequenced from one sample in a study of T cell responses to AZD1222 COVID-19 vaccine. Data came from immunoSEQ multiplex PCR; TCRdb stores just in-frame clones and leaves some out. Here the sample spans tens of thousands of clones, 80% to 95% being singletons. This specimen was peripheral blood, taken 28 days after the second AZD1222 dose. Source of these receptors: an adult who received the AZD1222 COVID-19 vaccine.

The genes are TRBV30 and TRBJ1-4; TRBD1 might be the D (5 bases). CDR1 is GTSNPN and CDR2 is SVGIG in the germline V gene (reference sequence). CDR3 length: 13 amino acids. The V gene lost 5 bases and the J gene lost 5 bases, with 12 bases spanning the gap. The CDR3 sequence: CAWVPGANEKLFF. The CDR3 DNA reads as TGTGCCTGGGTCCCCGGGGCCAATGAAAAACTGTTTTTT.

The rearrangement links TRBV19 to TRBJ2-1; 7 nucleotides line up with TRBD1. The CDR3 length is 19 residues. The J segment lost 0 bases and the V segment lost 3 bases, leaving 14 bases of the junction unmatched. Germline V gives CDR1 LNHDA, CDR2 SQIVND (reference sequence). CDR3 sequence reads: CASSILGQPATYSYNEQFF. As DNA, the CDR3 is TGTGCCAGTAGTATCCTGGGACAGCCAGCGACCTACTCCTACAATGAGCAGTTCTTC.

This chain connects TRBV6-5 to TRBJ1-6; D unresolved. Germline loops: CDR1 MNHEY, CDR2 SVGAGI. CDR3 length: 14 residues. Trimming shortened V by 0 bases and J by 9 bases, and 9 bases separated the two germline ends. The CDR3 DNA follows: TGTGCCAGCAGTTACTCGGGCCCATTTTCACCCCTCCACTTT. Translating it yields CASSYSGPFSPLHF.

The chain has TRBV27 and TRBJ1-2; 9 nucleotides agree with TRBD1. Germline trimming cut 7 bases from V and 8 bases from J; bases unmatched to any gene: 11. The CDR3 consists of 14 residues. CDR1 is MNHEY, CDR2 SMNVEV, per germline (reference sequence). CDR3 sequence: CASTPTGGGWGYTF. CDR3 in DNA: TGTGCCAGCACCCCCACAGGGGGCGGCTGGGGCTACACCTTC.